The 20 T cell receptor beta chains given below trace back to one sample, sequenced in a study of T cells in Graves' hyperthyroidism and ophthalmopathy. TCR beta CDR3 region amplification was performed from RNA transcripts. HTBI primers were used for first-round RT-PCR of the TCR CDR3. TCRdb reanalysed the multiplex PCR reads using MiXCR and keeps one entry per CDR3 protein. Here the sample spans hundreds of thousands of distinct CDR3 sequences, about 24% being singletons. The sequenced material came from blood. Source of these receptors: a woman between 25 and 40 years old with Graves' ophthalmopathy.

This clonotype has a count of ten or more. CDR3 residues: CAWTPPGAQETQYF. CDR3 nucleotide sequence: TGTGCCTGGACCCCTCCCGGGGCTCAAGAGACCCAGTACTTC. This chain joins TRBV30 and TRBJ2-5, with D perhaps given as TRBD1 or TRBD2 (5 bases each). Germline V gene sequence: CDR1 GTSNPN, CDR2 SVGIG (reference sequence). Trimming removed 4 bases at V and 2 bases at J, with 14 bases between. This CDR3 is 14 amino acids long. The variable domain in full, with the rest retrieved from reference TRBV30 and TRBJ2-5, is SQTIHQWPATLVQPVGSPLSLECTVEGTSNPNLYWYRQAAGRGLQLLFYSVGIGQISSEVPQNLSASRPQDRQFILSSKKLLLSDSGFYLCAWTPPGAQETQYFGPGTRLLVL.

This clonotype was observed at least ten times. The CDR3 sequence: CAISEGRGSTEAFF. The CDR3 nucleotides read TGTGCCATCAGTGAGGGCAGGGGGAGCACTGAAGCTTTCTTT. The chain couples TRBV10-3 to TRBJ1-1, with 7 bases lining up with TRBD1. The CDR3 is 14 residues long. CDR1 and CDR2 (germline): ENHRY, SYGVKD. Unmatched junction bases numbered 4, after V lost 2 bases and J lost 4 bases.

There are many counts of this clonotype. The chain joins TRBV5-1 to TRBJ2-7, with 9 bases that match TRBD1. The germline V gene encodes CDR1 SGHRS and CDR2 YFSETQ. This CDR3 has 16 residues. The V segment lost 0 bases and the J segment 3 bases; nucleotides outside the gene matches: 7. The DNA for the CDR3 is TGCGCCAGCAGCTTGGGGCGGGACAGGGCCATCTACGAGCAGTACTTC. It translates to CASSLGRDRAIYEQYF. The full variable domain, its missing parts supplied by reference TRBV5-1 and TRBJ2-7, is KAGVTQTPRYLIKTRGQQVTLSCSPISGHRSVSWYQQTPGQGLQFLFEYFSETQRNKGNFPGRFSGRQFSNSRSEMNVSTLELGDSALYLCASSLGRDRAIYEQYFGPGTRLTVT.

In its sample, this clonotype was seen many times. The chain recombines TRBV20-1 with TRBJ1-5; D gene ambiguous. Germline CDR1 is DFQATT and CDR2 is SNEGSKA (reference sequence). The CDR3 consists of 14 residues. V lost 6 bases, J lost 0 bases, and 12 bases lay in between. In DNA form, the CDR3 reads TGCAGTGCCGCTAACAGTGATAGCAATCAGCCCCAGCATTTT. Translated, it gives CSAANSDSNQPQHF.

This clonotype was observed many times. CDR3 amino acids: CASSLDRGLYGYTF. The CDR3 coding sequence is TGCGCCAGCAGCTTGGACAGGGGGTTATATGGCTACACCTTC. The chain recombines TRBV5-1 with TRBJ1-2; 8 positions agree with TRBD1. The CDR3 consists of 14 residues. CDR1 SGHRS and CDR2 YFSETQ come from the germline V gene. With 0 bases clipped from V and 5 bases from J, the junction kept 3 bases outside the gene matches. The complete variable domain, with remaining parts taken from reference TRBV5-1 and TRBJ1-2, reads KAGVTQTPRYLIKTRGQQVTLSCSPISGHRSVSWYQQTPGQGLQFLFEYFSETQRNKGNFPGRFSGRQFSNSRSEMNVSTLELGDSALYLCASSLDRGLYGYTFGSGTRLTVV.

This rearrangement joins TRBV7-8 to TRBJ2-3, with D perhaps TRBD1 (5 bases). This CDR3 region has 14 residues. Germline assignment: CDR1 SGHVS and CDR2 FQNEAQ. Trimming left V 5 bases short and J 2 bases short, with 11 bases between. For the CDR3, the DNA is TGTGCCAGCAGCCCTACAGGAAACACAGATACGCAGTATTTT. Translation: CASSPTGNTDTQYF.

This clonotype was recorded many times. This chain joins TRBV7-2 and TRBJ2-7, with D hard to call. V was clipped by 1 base and J by 2 bases, with 12 bases between them. Germline values: CDR1 SGHTA, CDR2 FQGNSA. This CDR3 is 15 amino acids long. The CDR3 sequence is CASSLGQSVAYEQYF. The CDR3 region has the DNA TGTGCCAGCAGCTTAGGCCAAAGCGTGGCCTACGAGCAGTACTTC.

The V gene is TRBV4-1, the J gene TRBJ2-7; TRBD2 aligns across 13 bases. Germline V gives CDR1 MGHRA, CDR2 YSYEKL. The CDR3 spans 15 residues. The junction had 6 bases not matched to a gene; V was cut back by 3 bases and J by 7 bases. The CDR3, as DNA: TGCGCCAGCAGCCAGGGACTAGCGGGGAGTAGGGAGCAGTACTTC. Protein product: CASSQGLAGSREQYF.

This clonotype has a handful of counts. The chain is built from TRBV5-1 and TRBJ1-1; a weak D match, TRBD1 (5 bases). Trimming stripped 0 bases from V and 5 bases from J, with 14 bases between. Germline assignment: CDR1 SGHRS and CDR2 YFSETQ. CDR3 length: 15 residues. The CDR3 loop is CASSLDPGPRTEAFF. The CDR3 bases are TGCGCCAGCAGCTTGGATCCAGGGCCGAGGACTGAAGCTTTCTTT.

At least ten counts were recorded for this clonotype. The chain employs TRBV28 and TRBJ2-7; 9 bases agree with TRBD1. The CDR3 has 15 amino acids. Germline V lookup: CDR1 MDHEN, CDR2 SYDVKM. Trimming took 3 bases from V and 5 from J; bases not matched to a gene: 8. In DNA, the CDR3 is TGTGCCAGCAGTTTGGCCGGGACAGGGAAACACGAGCAGTACTTC. It yields the protein CASSLAGTGKHEQYF. The full variable domain, its missing parts supplied by reference TRBV28 and TRBJ2-7, is DVKVTQSSRYLVKRTGEKVFLECVQDMDHENMFWYRQDPGLGLRLIYFSYDVKMKEKGDIPEGYSVSREKKERFSLILESASTNQTSMYLCASSLAGTGKHEQYFGPGTRLTVT.

This clonotype occurred many times. V gene TRBV28 combines with J gene TRBJ1-1; D uncertain. V was cut by 6 bases and J by 1 base, with 18 bases left in between. From germline, CDR1 is MDHEN and CDR2 SYDVKM. The CDR3 contains 16 residues. In nucleotides, the CDR3 is TGTGCCAGCAGCTTTGCCACTACCCGCAGGAACACTGAAGCTTTCTTT. It codes for CASSFATTRRNTEAFF.

This clonotype was seen many times. The V gene is TRBV5-1, the J gene TRBJ2-5; D is undetermined. V lost 6 bases and J lost 3, with 15 bases in between. The CDR3 sequence is 14 residues long. Germline-derived CDR1 and CDR2 are SGHRS and YFSETQ. The CDR3 region is CASTRPSREETQYF. The CDR3 DNA sequence: TGCGCCAGCACCCGTCCCAGTCGGGAAGAGACCCAGTACTTC.

This chain uses TRBV15 with TRBJ2-5; no definite D call. Germline loops: CDR1 LNHNV, CDR2 YYDKDF (reference sequence). The ends were cut back, 5 bases at V and 5 bases at J, with 9 bases in the middle. CDR3 length equals 12 residues. This CDR3 reads CATSAFGETQYF. Here the CDR3 DNA reads TGTGCCACCAGCGCCTTTGGGGAGACCCAGTACTTC. The full variable domain, rest sourced from reference TRBV15 and TRBJ2-5, is DAMVIQNPRYQVTQFGKPVTLSCSQTLNHNVMYWYQQKSSQAPKLLFHYYDKDFNNEADTPDNFQSRRPNTSFCFLDIRSPGLGDTAMYLCATSAFGETQYFGPGTRLLVL.

This clonotype was seen repeatedly, ten times or more. V gene TRBV7-3 combines with J gene TRBJ2-5; TRBD2 matches at 9 bases. Per the germline V gene, CDR1 is SGHTA and CDR2 is FQGTGA. The CDR3 is 16 residues long. Germline trimming cut 5 bases from V and 0 bases from J; bases unmatched to any gene: 7. This CDR3 reads CASSPTSGRYQETQYF. The CDR3 region has the DNA TGTGCCAGCAGCCCGACTAGCGGAAGATACCAAGAGACCCAGTACTTC.

This clonotype has just a few counts. V usage is TRBV7-6 and J usage is TRBJ2-7; 8 positions agree with TRBD1. Germline CDR1 SGHVS, CDR2 FNYEAQ. V lost 1 base and J lost 2; bases outside the gene matches: 4. CDR3 length equals 15 residues. This CDR3 is CASSLVGQATYEQYF. Here the CDR3 DNA reads TGTGCCAGCAGCTTAGTGGGACAGGCCACCTACGAGCAGTACTTC.

V gene TRBV4-2 combines with J gene TRBJ2-1, with TRBD2 identical over 12 bases. Germline V CDR1 and CDR2: LGHNA, YNFKEQ. The CDR3 is 16 residues long. The V and J ends lost 0 bases and 4 bases, in that order; junction bases with no gene match: 1. CDR3 nucleotide sequence: TGTGCCAGCAGCCAAGAGGGGACTAGCGGGTACAATGAGCAGTTCTTC. Protein product: CASSQEGTSGYNEQFF.

The CDR3 loop is CASLGDRNTGELFF. In DNA form, the CDR3 reads TGTGCCAGCCTAGGCGACAGGAACACCGGGGAGCTGTTTTTT. V and J are TRBV2 and TRBJ2-2; weak D call: TRBD1 (5 bases). V gave up 8 bases and J gave up 1 base, with 11 bases separating them. The CDR3 runs 14 residues. CDR1 SNHLY and CDR2 FYNNEI come from the germline V gene.

This clonotype showed up just a few times. The chain couples TRBV20-1 to TRBJ1-3; D unresolved. Looked up from germline, CDR1 is DFQATT and CDR2 is SNEGSKA (reference sequence). The V end was cut by 1 base, the J end by 0 bases, with 13 bases between. This CDR3 is built from 16 residues. CDR3 sequence (DNA): TGCAGTGCTAGAGTGGAGGTACTTACCTCTGGAAACACCATATATTTT. This translates into CSARVEVLTSGNTIYF.

This clonotype appeared many times. The CDR3 region is CASSFVTGGWSNQPQHF. The CDR3 DNA follows: TGTGCCAGCAGCTTCGTGACAGGGGGCTGGAGCAATCAGCCCCAGCATTTT. V gene TRBV5-8 combines with J gene TRBJ1-5, with TRBD1 matching over 10 bases. CDR1 is SGHTS, CDR2 YDEGEE, per germline. The CDR3 is made up of 17 amino acids. V lost 2 bases to trimming and J lost 1 base; unmatched junction nucleotides: 6.

This clonotype was found many times. The chain has TRBV9 and TRBJ2-2; 10 bases agree with TRBD1. CDR1 and CDR2 from the germline V gene are SGDLS and YYNGEE. The V segment lost 4 bases and the J segment 6 bases; nucleotides outside the gene matches: 6. This CDR3 is 15 amino acids long. The DNA of the CDR3 is TGTGCCAGCAGCCCGGGACAGGGGAGGGCCGGGGAGCTGTTTTTT. Protein: CASSPGQGRAGELFF.